This is a list of T cell receptor beta chains from one sample in a study of OX40 agonist ivuxolimab in advanced cancers. Produced via immunoSEQ multiplex PCR; TCRdb's table is partial and in-frame only. The sample consists of over 60,000 clones, about 88% of them appearing once. Sequencing was performed on CD4+ or CD8+ T cells sorted from blood, taken in a trial of the OX40 agonist ivuxolimab. The origin of the receptors is an adult with an advanced solid tumor such as melanoma, head and neck, liver or kidney cancer. CDR3s include the opening cysteine and the closing phenylalanine or tryptophan. D genes are given only for firm matches. For some rows the clone size is stated as once, few or many, or as a class when expanded; others skip it.

CDR3nt: TGTGCCAGCAGTTTGGGGACAGGGCGACAGACCCAGTACTTC
CDR3aa: CASSLGTGRQTQYF
abundance: -
j_gene: TRBJ2-5
d_gene: TRBD1
v_gene: TRBV28

CDR3nt: TGTGCCAGCAGCCTACAGGGGAACACTGAAGCTTTCTTT
CDR3aa: CASSLQGNTEAFF
abundance: few
j_gene: TRBJ1-1
d_gene: -
v_gene: TRBV7-2

CDR3nt: TGTGCCAGCTCGGCCGGGACAGGGGTTGTCGGCACTGAAGCTTTCTTT
CDR3aa: CASSAGTGVVGTEAFF
abundance: -
j_gene: TRBJ1-1
d_gene: TRBD1
v_gene: TRBV18

CDR3nt: TGTGCCAGTAGTATAGCAGGGGGAATTTCCAAAAACATTCAGTACTTC
CDR3aa: CASSIAGGISKNIQYF
abundance: -
j_gene: TRBJ2-4
d_gene: TRBD1
v_gene: TRBV19

CDR3nt: TGTGCCAGCAGCCCTACATGGGACAGGGTGCAGAACATTCAGTACTTC
CDR3aa: CASSPTWDRVQNIQYF
abundance: -
j_gene: TRBJ2-4
d_gene: TRBD1
v_gene: TRBV5-6

CDR3nt: TGTGCCAGCAGCGTTACTAAGGGACAGGCCTCCCGAGGCTCCTACGAGCAGTACTTC
CDR3aa: CASSVTKGQASRGSYEQYF
abundance: -
j_gene: TRBJ2-7
d_gene: TRBD1
v_gene: TRBV9

CDR3nt: TGCGCCAGCAGCTCCTCGACAGGAGTTTCCTACGAGCAGCACTTC
CDR3aa: CASSSSTGVSYEQHF
abundance: -
j_gene: TRBJ2-7
d_gene: -
v_gene: TRBV5-1

CDR3nt: TGTGCCAGTACCGGGAGTGCAACTAATGAAAAACTGTTTTTT
CDR3aa: CASTGSATNEKLFF
abundance: few
j_gene: TRBJ1-4
d_gene: -
v_gene: TRBV19

CDR3nt: TGTGCCAGTAGTACCGACCCGGGACAGGGTACGTTTGGCTACACCTTC
CDR3aa: CASSTDPGQGTFGYTF
abundance: few
j_gene: TRBJ1-2
d_gene: TRBD1
v_gene: TRBV19

CDR3nt: TGTGCCAGCAGCTTAATGGGCGGAGACCTTCAAACGGGCTCCTACAATGAGCAGTTCTTC
CDR3aa: CASSLMGGDLQTGSYNEQFF
abundance: -
j_gene: TRBJ2-1
d_gene: -
v_gene: TRBV11-3

CDR3nt: TGCGCCAGCAGCCAAGAGGTAGGGGTTAGGTACCACGAGCAGTACTTC
CDR3aa: CASSQEVGVRYHEQYF
abundance: -
j_gene: TRBJ2-7
d_gene: -
v_gene: TRBV4-1

CDR3nt: TGTGCCAGCAGCTTGGTTCTAATAGGGACTAGCACAGATACGCAGTATTTT
CDR3aa: CASSLVLIGTSTDTQYF
abundance: -
j_gene: TRBJ2-3
d_gene: -
v_gene: TRBV5-4

CDR3nt: TGTGCCAGCAGCCGGACTAGCGTTAGCACAGATACGCAGTATTTT
CDR3aa: CASSRTSVSTDTQYF
abundance: -
j_gene: TRBJ2-3
d_gene: TRBD2
v_gene: TRBV28

CDR3nt: TGTGCCAGCAGCGTTCGGCGGGCTTGGACAGATACGCAGTATTTT
CDR3aa: CASSVRRAWTDTQYF
abundance: once
j_gene: TRBJ2-3
d_gene: -
v_gene: TRBV9

CDR3nt: TGCGCCAGCAGCTTGCTAGCGGGAATCGCCTACAATGAGCAGTTCTTC
CDR3aa: CASSLLAGIAYNEQFF
abundance: -
j_gene: TRBJ2-1
d_gene: TRBD2
v_gene: TRBV5-1

CDR3nt: TGCAGCGTTGCTAAATTGAACACTGAAGCTTTCTTT
CDR3aa: CSVAKLNTEAFF
abundance: -
j_gene: TRBJ1-1
d_gene: -
v_gene: TRBV29-1

CDR3nt: TGTGCCATCAGTGAGCCGGGACAGGGTCAGAGCGAGCAGTACTTC
CDR3aa: CAISEPGQGQSEQYF
abundance: -
j_gene: TRBJ2-7
d_gene: TRBD1
v_gene: TRBV10-3

CDR3nt: TGTGCCTGGAGTTCCCAGGGACAGGGGGCGCGTAAGGGGGAAAAACTGTTTTTT
CDR3aa: CAWSSQGQGARKGEKLFF
abundance: once
j_gene: TRBJ1-4
d_gene: TRBD1
v_gene: TRBV30

CDR3nt: TGTGCCAGCGGGGGAGGGGGACGTAACAATCAGCCCCAGCATTTT
CDR3aa: CASGGGGRNNQPQHF
abundance: -
j_gene: TRBJ1-5
d_gene: -
v_gene: TRBV6-1

CDR3nt: TGCGCCAGCAGCTTGGCCGGCTACACAGATACGCAGTATTTT
CDR3aa: CASSLAGYTDTQYF
abundance: once
j_gene: TRBJ2-3
d_gene: -
v_gene: TRBV5-1

CDR3nt: TGTGCCAGCAGCTTAATTAGTGTACAGGGTGAGCAGTTCTTC
CDR3aa: CASSLISVQGEQFF
abundance: -
j_gene: TRBJ2-1
d_gene: -
v_gene: TRBV7-2

CDR3nt: TGCGCCAGCAGCTTGGTGTCTAGCGGGACCCCCTCCTACGAGCAGTACTTC
CDR3aa: CASSLVSSGTPSYEQYF
abundance: once
j_gene: TRBJ2-7
d_gene: TRBD2
v_gene: TRBV5-1

CDR3nt: TGTGCCAGCAGTTACGAGTCCTCACCCCTCCACTTT
CDR3aa: CASSYESSPLHF
abundance: -
j_gene: TRBJ1-6
d_gene: -
v_gene: TRBV6-6

CDR3nt: TGTGCCAGCAGTGGGCAGGGGGCTGTCGGGGAGCTGTTTTTT
CDR3aa: CASSGQGAVGELFF
abundance: -
j_gene: TRBJ2-2
d_gene: TRBD1
v_gene: TRBV2

CDR3nt: TGTGCCAGCAGCTCACTTTTAGGTAGTCCTTTCACAGATACGCAGTATTTT
CDR3aa: CASSSLLGSPFTDTQYF
abundance: -
j_gene: TRBJ2-3
d_gene: -
v_gene: TRBV5-4

CDR3nt: TGTGCCAGCTCCCAACAGGGGGCCTCGGGCTCCTTCCACTACGAGCAGTACTTC
CDR3aa: CASSQQGASGSFHYEQYF
abundance: -
j_gene: TRBJ2-7
d_gene: TRBD1
v_gene: TRBV18

CDR3nt: TGTGCCAGCCAGGGGGCGACTAGCAATCAGCCCCAGCATTTT
CDR3aa: CASQGATSNQPQHF
abundance: -
j_gene: TRBJ1-5
d_gene: TRBD1
v_gene: TRBV6-6

CDR3nt: TGTGCCAGCAGCTTAGTGCAGTACAATGAGCAGTTCTTC
CDR3aa: CASSLVQYNEQFF
abundance: -
j_gene: TRBJ2-1
d_gene: -
v_gene: TRBV11-2

CDR3nt: TGTGCCAGCAGTGATGAGGGGCAGCTAGCCAAAAACATTCAGTACTTC
CDR3aa: CASSDEGQLAKNIQYF
abundance: many
j_gene: TRBJ2-4
d_gene: -
v_gene: TRBV6-1

CDR3nt: TGTGCCAGCAGCACAACCGGCCCTAGCGGGAGCTACGAGCAGTACTTC
CDR3aa: CASSTTGPSGSYEQYF
abundance: -
j_gene: TRBJ2-7
d_gene: TRBD2
v_gene: TRBV7-9

CDR3nt: TGTGCCAGCAGCCAAGAGAAGTTAACTAATGAAAAACTGTTTTTT
CDR3aa: CASSQEKLTNEKLFF
abundance: -
j_gene: TRBJ1-4
d_gene: -
v_gene: TRBV14

CDR3nt: TGTGCCAGCTCACCGGGGGCTCTCGGTGGCTACACCTTC
CDR3aa: CASSPGALGGYTF
abundance: few
j_gene: TRBJ1-2
d_gene: -
v_gene: TRBV18

CDR3nt: TGTGCCTGGTCCTCCGGCAGAAGCAATCAGCCCCAGCATTTT
CDR3aa: CAWSSGRSNQPQHF
abundance: -
j_gene: TRBJ1-5
d_gene: -
v_gene: TRBV30

CDR3nt: TGTGCCAGCAGCGTAGCATCGGGAGGACCCTACGAGCAGTACTTC
CDR3aa: CASSVASGGPYEQYF
abundance: -
j_gene: TRBJ2-7
d_gene: TRBD2
v_gene: TRBV9

CDR3nt: TGCGCCAGCAGCCCACTAGCGCTATGGTCCAATGAGCAGTTCTTC
CDR3aa: CASSPLALWSNEQFF
abundance: -
j_gene: TRBJ2-1
d_gene: TRBD2
v_gene: TRBV5-1

CDR3nt: TGTGCCAGCTCATCGGGACGAATCCGGAATGAAAAACTGTTTTTT
CDR3aa: CASSSGRIRNEKLFF
abundance: -
j_gene: TRBJ1-4
d_gene: -
v_gene: TRBV18

CDR3nt: TGCGCCAGCAGTGAGTTTTGGACGGGCCCAGATACGCAGTATTTT
CDR3aa: CASSEFWTGPDTQYF
abundance: -
j_gene: TRBJ2-3
d_gene: -
v_gene: TRBV10-1

CDR3nt: TGTGCCAGCAGCTTAGGGCGAGGTAGACTAGCGGGACCCGAGCAGTTCTTC
CDR3aa: CASSLGRGRLAGPEQFF
abundance: -
j_gene: TRBJ2-1
d_gene: TRBD2
v_gene: TRBV7-9

CDR3nt: TGTGCCAGTAGTACCAAGACAGGGACTTCCTATGGCTACACCTTC
CDR3aa: CASSTKTGTSYGYTF
abundance: once
j_gene: TRBJ1-2
d_gene: TRBD1
v_gene: TRBV19

CDR3nt: TGTGCCTGGAGTGTACAGGGAATTGGGAACACTGAAGCTTTCTTT
CDR3aa: CAWSVQGIGNTEAFF
abundance: -
j_gene: TRBJ1-1
d_gene: -
v_gene: TRBV30